The clone carrying this T cell receptor beta chain was recorded many times. Its target is not known. The CDR3 is made up of 15 amino acids. CDR1 and CDR2 (germline): MRHNA, SNTAGT. J gave up 3 bases and V 6 bases, and 9 bases lay outside the gene matches. The data originate from a study of T cells after posttransplantation cyclophosphamide. Findings of the study overall: TRB overlap between skin or GI tissue T cells and blood was limited.

The method was immunoSEQ multiplex PCR; TCRdb's version includes in-frame clones alone and lacks a portion of them. Listed for the sample are tens of thousands of clones, none seen a single time. The V and J genes are TRBV6-4 and TRBJ2-7; 9 positions match TRBD2. The sample taken for sequencing was PBMCs. The TCR sequence derives from a man aged 45-65 years in good health, CMV-negative, and a related stem cell transplant donor. The CDR3 nucleotides are TGTGCCAGCAGGACGGGCGGGGGGGCGTTCTACGAGCAGTACTTC. It codes for CASRTGGGAFYEQYF.